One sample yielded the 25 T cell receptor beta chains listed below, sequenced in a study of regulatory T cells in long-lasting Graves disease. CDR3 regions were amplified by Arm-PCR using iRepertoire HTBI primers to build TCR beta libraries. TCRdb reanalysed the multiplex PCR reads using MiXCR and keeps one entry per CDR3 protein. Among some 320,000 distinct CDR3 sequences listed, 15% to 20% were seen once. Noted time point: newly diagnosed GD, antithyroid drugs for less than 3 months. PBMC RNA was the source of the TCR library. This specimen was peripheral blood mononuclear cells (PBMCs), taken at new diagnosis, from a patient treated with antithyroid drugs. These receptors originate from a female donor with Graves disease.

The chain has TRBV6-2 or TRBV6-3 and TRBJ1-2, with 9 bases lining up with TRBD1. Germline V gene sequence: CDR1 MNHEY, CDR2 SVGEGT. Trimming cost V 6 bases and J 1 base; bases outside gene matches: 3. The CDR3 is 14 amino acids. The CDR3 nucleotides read TGTGCCAGCAGCAGGGACAGGGATAACTATGGCTACACCTTC. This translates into CASSRDRDNYGYTF.

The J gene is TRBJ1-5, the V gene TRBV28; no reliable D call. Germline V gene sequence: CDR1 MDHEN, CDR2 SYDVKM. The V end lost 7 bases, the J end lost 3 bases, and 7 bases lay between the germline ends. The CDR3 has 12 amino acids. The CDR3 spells CASTQNNQPQHF. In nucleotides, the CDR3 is TGTGCCAGCACACAGAACAATCAGCCCCAGCATTTT. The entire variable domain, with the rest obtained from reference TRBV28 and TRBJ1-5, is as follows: DVKVTQSSRYLVKRTGEKVFLECVQDMDHENMFWYRQDPGLGLRLIYFSYDVKMKEKGDIPEGYSVSREKKERFSLILESASTNQTSMYLCASTQNNQPQHFGDGTRLSIL.

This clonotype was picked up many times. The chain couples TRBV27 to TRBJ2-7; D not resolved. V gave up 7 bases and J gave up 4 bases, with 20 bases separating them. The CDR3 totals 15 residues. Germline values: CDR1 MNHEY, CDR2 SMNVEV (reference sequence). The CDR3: CASNLGWVNLYEQYF. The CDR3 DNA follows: TGTGCCAGCAACCTAGGGTGGGTAAACTTATACGAGCAGTACTTC.

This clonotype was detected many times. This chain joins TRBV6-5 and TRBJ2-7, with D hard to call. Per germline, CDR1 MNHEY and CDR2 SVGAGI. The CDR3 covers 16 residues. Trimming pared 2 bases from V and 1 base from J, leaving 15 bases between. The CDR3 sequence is CASSYPLSSPSYEQYF. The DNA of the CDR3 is TGTGCCAGCAGTTACCCCCTTAGCTCCCCATCCTACGAGCAGTACTTC.

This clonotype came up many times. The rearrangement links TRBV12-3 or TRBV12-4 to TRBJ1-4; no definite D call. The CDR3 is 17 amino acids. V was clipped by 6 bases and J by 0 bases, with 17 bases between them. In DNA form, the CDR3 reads TGTGCCAGCAGCCCCGAGACCGATGCGGCAACTAATGAAAAACTGTTTTTT. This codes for CASSPETDAATNEKLFF.

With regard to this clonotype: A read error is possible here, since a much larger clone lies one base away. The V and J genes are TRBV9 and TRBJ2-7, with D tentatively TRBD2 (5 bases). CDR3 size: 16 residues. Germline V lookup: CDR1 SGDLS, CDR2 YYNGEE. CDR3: CASSVDGSVSSHEQYF. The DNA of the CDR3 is TGTGCCAGCAGCGTAGACGGTAGCGTCTCCTCCCACGAGCAGTACTTC.

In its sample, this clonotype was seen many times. The CDR3 DNA sequence: TGTGCTAGTGGCCTGGGGGGACTAGTGGGGAATGAGCAGTTCTTC. Translated: CASGLGGLVGNEQFF. The chain recombines TRBV12-5 with TRBJ2-1; TRBD2 agrees at 8 bases. The germline V gene has CDR1 LGHNT and CDR2 FRNRAP. There are 15 residues in the CDR3. The V segment lost 6 bases and the J segment 7 bases; nucleotides outside the gene matches: 11.

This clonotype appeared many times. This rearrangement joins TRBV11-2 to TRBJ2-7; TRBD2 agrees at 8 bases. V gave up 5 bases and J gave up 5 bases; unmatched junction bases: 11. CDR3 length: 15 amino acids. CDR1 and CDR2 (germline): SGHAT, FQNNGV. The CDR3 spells CASSPRTAGGDEQYF. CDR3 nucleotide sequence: TGTGCCAGCAGCCCCCGGACGGCGGGAGGTGACGAGCAGTACTTC. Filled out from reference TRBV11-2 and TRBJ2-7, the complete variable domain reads EAGVAQSPRYKIIEKRQSVAFWCNPISGHATLYWYQQILGQGPKLLIQFQNNGVVDDSQLPKDRFSAERLKGVDSTLKIQPAKLEDSAVYLCASSPRTAGGDEQYFGPGTRLTVT.

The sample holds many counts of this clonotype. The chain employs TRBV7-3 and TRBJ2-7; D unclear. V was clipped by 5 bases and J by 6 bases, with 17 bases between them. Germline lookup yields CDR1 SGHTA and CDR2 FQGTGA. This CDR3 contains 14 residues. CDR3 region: CASSLLGGSSEQYF. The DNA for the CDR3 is TGTGCCAGCAGCCTGCTGGGCGGCAGCTCCGAGCAGTACTTC.

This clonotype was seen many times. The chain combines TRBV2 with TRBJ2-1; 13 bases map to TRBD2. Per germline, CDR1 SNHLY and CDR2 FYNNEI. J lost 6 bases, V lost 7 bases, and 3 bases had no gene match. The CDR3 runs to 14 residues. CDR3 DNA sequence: TGTGCCAGCAAGGGACTAGCGGGACCCAATGAGCAGTTCTTC. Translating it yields CASKGLAGPNEQFF.

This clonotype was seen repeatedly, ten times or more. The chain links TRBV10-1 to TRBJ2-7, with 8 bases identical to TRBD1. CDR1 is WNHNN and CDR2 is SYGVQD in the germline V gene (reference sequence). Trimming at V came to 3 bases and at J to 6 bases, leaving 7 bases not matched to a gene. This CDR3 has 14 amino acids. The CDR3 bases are TGCGCCAGCAGTGAAGGAGGACAGGGAGGCGAGCAGTACTTC. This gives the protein CASSEGGQGGEQYF.

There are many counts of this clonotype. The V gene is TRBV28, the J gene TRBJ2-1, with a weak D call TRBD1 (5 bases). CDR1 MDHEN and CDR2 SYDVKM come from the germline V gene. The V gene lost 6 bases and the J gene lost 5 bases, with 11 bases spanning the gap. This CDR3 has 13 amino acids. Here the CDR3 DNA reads TGTGCCAGCAGCACAGGTATTAACAATGAGCAGTTCTTC. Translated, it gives CASSTGINNEQFF.

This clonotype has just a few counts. The CDR3 here is CASSLPLFHIQYF. CDR3 coding DNA: TGTGCCAGCAGCTTACCATTGTTCCACATTCAGTACTTC. The chain employs TRBV7-9 and TRBJ2-4; D ambiguous. Trimming shortened V by 2 bases and J by 8 bases, and 10 bases separated the two germline ends. The germline CDR1 and CDR2 sequences are SEHNR and FQNEAQ (reference sequence). The CDR3 sequence is 13 residues long.

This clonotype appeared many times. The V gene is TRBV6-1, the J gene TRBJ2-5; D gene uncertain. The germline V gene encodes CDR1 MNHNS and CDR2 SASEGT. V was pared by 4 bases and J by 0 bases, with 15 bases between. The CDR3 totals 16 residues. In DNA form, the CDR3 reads TGTGCCAGCAGTGCCCCGGCAGAAACGTACCAAGAGACCCAGTACTTC. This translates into CASSAPAETYQETQYF.

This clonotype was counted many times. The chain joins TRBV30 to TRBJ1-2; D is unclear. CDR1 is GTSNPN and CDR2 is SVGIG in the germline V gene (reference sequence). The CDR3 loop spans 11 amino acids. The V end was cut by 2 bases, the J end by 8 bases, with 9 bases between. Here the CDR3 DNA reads TGTGCCTGGAGTCCTCCCCTGGGCTACACCTTC. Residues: CAWSPPLGYTF.

The CDR3 DNA reads TGTGCCAGCAGTCTACCCCGGGACAGACTTAACACCGGGGAGCTGTTTTTT. It specifies CASSLPRDRLNTGELFF. The rearrangement joins TRBV7-6 to TRBJ2-2; TRBD1 agrees at 7 bases. Germline CDR1 reads SGHVS; CDR2 reads FNYEAQ. Trimming at V came to 6 bases and at J to 2 bases, leaving 12 bases not matched to a gene. The CDR3 loop spans 17 amino acids.

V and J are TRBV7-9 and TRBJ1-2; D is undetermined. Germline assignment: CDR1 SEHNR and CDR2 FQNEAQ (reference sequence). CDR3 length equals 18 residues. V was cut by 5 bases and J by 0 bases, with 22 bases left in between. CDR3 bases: TGTGCCAGCAGCCTGGGATGGTTTGGCTCCGTAACTAACTATGGCTACACCTTC. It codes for CASSLGWFGSVTNYGYTF.

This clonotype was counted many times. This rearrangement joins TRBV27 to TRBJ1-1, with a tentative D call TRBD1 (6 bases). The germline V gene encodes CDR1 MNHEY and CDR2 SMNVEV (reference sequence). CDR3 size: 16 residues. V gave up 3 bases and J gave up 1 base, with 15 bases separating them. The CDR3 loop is CASSFRGGYANTEAFF. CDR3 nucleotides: TGTGCCAGCAGTTTTCGGGGGGGCTACGCGAACACTGAAGCTTTCTTT.

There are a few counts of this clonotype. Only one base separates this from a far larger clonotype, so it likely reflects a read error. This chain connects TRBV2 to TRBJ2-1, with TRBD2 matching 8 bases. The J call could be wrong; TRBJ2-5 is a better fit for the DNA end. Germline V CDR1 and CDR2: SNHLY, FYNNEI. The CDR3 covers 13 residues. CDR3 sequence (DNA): TGTGCCAGCTGTCGGGGGGGAGTTGAGACCCAGTACTTC. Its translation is CASCRGGVETQYF.

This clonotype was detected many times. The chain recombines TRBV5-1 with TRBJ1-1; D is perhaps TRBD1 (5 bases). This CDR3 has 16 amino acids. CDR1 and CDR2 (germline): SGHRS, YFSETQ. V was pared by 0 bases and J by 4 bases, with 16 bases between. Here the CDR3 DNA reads TGCGCCAGCAGCTTGGGGGACTCCGGCAGTTTCACTGAAGCTTTCTTT. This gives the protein CASSLGDSGSFTEAFF.

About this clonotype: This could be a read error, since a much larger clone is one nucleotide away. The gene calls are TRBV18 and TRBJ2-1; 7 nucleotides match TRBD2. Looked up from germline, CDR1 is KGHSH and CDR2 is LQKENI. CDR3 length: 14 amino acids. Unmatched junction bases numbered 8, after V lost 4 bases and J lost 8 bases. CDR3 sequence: CASSLWTSADEQFF. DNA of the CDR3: TGTGCCAGCTCACTCTGGACTAGTGCGGATGAGCAGTTCTTC.

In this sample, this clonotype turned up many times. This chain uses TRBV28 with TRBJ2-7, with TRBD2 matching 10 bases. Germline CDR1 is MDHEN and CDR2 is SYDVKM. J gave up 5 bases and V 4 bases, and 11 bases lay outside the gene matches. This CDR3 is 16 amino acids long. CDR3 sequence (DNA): TGTGCCAGCAGTTCCTGGCTAGCGGGAGAATTCAACGAGCAGTACTTC. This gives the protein CASSSWLAGEFNEQYF.

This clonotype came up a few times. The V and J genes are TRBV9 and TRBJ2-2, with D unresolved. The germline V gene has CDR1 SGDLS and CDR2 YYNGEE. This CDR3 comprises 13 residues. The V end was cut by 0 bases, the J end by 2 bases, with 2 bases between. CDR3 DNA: TGTGCCAGCAGCGTAGACAACACCGGGGAGCTGTTTTTT. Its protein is CASSVDNTGELFF.

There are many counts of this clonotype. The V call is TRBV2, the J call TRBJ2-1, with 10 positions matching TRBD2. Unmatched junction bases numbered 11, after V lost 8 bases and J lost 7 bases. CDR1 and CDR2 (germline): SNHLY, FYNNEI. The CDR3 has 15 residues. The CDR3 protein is CASGLAVLRENEQFF. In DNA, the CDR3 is TGTGCCAGCGGACTAGCGGTCCTAAGGGAAAATGAGCAGTTCTTC.

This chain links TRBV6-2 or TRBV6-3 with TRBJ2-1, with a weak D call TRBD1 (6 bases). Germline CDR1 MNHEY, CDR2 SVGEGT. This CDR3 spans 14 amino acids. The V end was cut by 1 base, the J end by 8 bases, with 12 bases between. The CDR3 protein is CASSYFRGTDEQFF. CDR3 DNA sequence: TGTGCCAGCAGTTACTTCAGGGGTACGGATGAGCAGTTCTTC.